This entry lists 9 T cell receptor beta chains sequenced from one sample in a study of T cells in tuberculosis. Sorting used thawed, overnight-rested PBMC stained with anti-CD3, a viability dye and GMM-loaded CD1B tetramer. The CD1B tetramers carried C32 glucose monomycolate purified from Rhodococcus equi. The data were produced by immunoSEQ multiplex PCR, yet TCRdb's version contains in-frame clones alone and is incomplete. The data show roughly 61,000 clones, with 70% to 90% seen just once and 20% to 25% held by the top ten. Sequencing was done on a sample of CD1b-GMM tetramer-negative cells sorted from PBMCs. The receptors were gathered from an adult woman with latent tuberculosis.

The genes are TRBV5-1 and TRBJ2-5; 10 bases are shared with TRBD2. Germline CDR1 and CDR2: SGHRS and YFSETQ. CDR3 length: 15 residues. V was pared by 4 bases and J by 2 bases, with 5 bases of the junction left unmatched. The CDR3 DNA sequence: TGCGCCAGCAGCCCGACTAGCGGGCCTCAAGAGACCCAGTACTTC. This codes for CASSPTSGPQETQYF.

A single count supports this clone. The CDR3 nucleotides are TGTGCCAGCAGCTTAGCAGGGGCAGACTACGAGCAGTACTTC. Translation: CASSLAGADYEQYF. The V call is TRBV13, the J call TRBJ2-7; a possible D gene is TRBD1 (6 bases). Trimming left V 1 base short and J 3 bases short, with 10 bases between. CDR1 and CDR2 (germline): PRHDT, FYEKMQ (reference sequence). The CDR3 is 14 residues long.

The chain links TRBV27 to TRBJ2-3; possibly TRBD2 for D (7 bases). Germline lookup yields CDR1 MNHEY and CDR2 SMNVEV (reference sequence). This CDR3 has 14 residues. Trimming removed 6 bases from V and 3 bases from J, with 13 bases in between. The CDR3 sequence is CASSWGGTTDTQYF. The CDR3, as DNA: TGTGCCAGCAGCTGGGGAGGGACAACAGATACGCAGTATTTT.

The CDR3 nucleotides read TGTGCCAGCAGTGATAGTACGGAGACCCAGTACTTC. It is translated as CASSDSTETQYF. The chain joins TRBV2 to TRBJ2-5; no definite D call. The CDR3 has 12 amino acids. V was clipped by 3 bases and J by 5 bases, with 7 bases between them. Per germline, CDR1 SNHLY and CDR2 FYNNEI.

The V and J genes are TRBV19 and TRBJ2-3, with TRBD2 matching over 7 bases. Germline assignment: CDR1 LNHDA and CDR2 SQIVND (reference sequence). V lost 4 bases to trimming and J lost 8 bases; unmatched junction nucleotides: 6. There are 13 residues in the CDR3. CDR3 in DNA: TGTGCCAGTAGTAGCGAGACTAGCACTACGCAGTATTTT. Its translation is CASSSETSTTQYF.

V usage is TRBV28 and J usage is TRBJ2-1; D might be TRBD2 (5 bases). V was trimmed by 6 bases and J by 0 bases, leaving 15 bases between them. Germline V CDR1 and CDR2: MDHEN, SYDVKM. The CDR3 loop spans 16 amino acids. The CDR3 sequence is CASRSTMGSSYNEQFF. The CDR3 DNA is TGTGCCAGCAGGTCGACTATGGGGAGCTCCTACAATGAGCAGTTCTTC.

The V call is TRBV5-6, the J call TRBJ1-5; 7 bases fit TRBD1. The trim removed 2 bases at V and 7 bases at J, leaving 12 bases unmatched. Germline V gene lookup returns CDR1 SGHDT and CDR2 YYEEEE. The CDR3 contains 16 residues. The CDR3 reads CASSLTGAYGRQPQHF. The CDR3 region has the DNA TGTGCCAGCAGCTTAACAGGGGCCTATGGAAGGCAGCCCCAGCATTTT.

The genes are TRBV5-4 and TRBJ2-7; the match to TRBD2 covers 7 bases. Germline V gene data show CDR1 as SGHNT and CDR2 as YYREEE (reference sequence). The CDR3 totals 14 residues. V was pared by 2 bases and J by 0 bases, with 2 bases of the junction left unmatched. The CDR3 loop is CASSLAGSSYEQYF. DNA of the CDR3: TGTGCCAGCAGCTTAGCGGGGAGCTCCTACGAGCAGTACTTC.

The chain couples TRBV19 to TRBJ1-2; TRBD1 agrees at 7 bases. Germline trimming cut 10 bases from V and 4 bases from J; bases unmatched to any gene: 9. This CDR3 is built from 13 residues. Looked up from germline, CDR1 is LNHDA and CDR2 is SQIVND (reference sequence). This CDR3 reads CATGRGSGYGYTF. The DNA of the CDR3 is TGTGCCACCGGCAGGGGGTCCGGCTATGGCTACACCTTC.